Sequencing of this T cell receptor beta chain was carried out in a study of siplizumab effects on memory and regulatory T cells. Produced via immunoSEQ multiplex PCR; TCRdb's table is partial and in-frame only. The table has fewer than 120,000 clones, 80% to 95% seen once; the top ten hold 1% to 1.5%. Of note for this clone: Its cognate antigen is unknown.

The CDR3 has 15 residues. With 6 bases removed from V and 0 bases from J, the gap between germline ends came to 10 bases. Germline lookup yields CDR1 SGHKS and CDR2 YYEKEE (reference sequence). The study's findings and limits: Assignment of a naive or memory phenotype failed for roughly 75-95% of the proliferating CD4+ or CD8+ clones.

This chain connects TRBV5-5 to TRBJ2-6; D is unclear. The receptor's source is a human donor in good health. Sequencing input: CD4+ T cells sorted from blood. The CDR3 loop reads CASMAGSSGANVLTF. As DNA, the CDR3 is TGTGCCAGCATGGCAGGAAGCTCTGGGGCCAACGTCCTGACTTTC.